What follows are 5 T cell receptor beta chains derived from one specimen sequenced in a study of blood T cell repertoires in COVID-19. Sequenced by immunoSEQ multiplex PCR; TCRdb stores in-frame clones only, minus some. This sample has approximately 70,000 clones; 88% occur once, and the top ten carry approximately 20%. The sequenced material came from peripheral blood. Receptors were obtained from a human donor in a cohort sampled during active COVID-19.

J is TRBJ1-4 and V is TRBV28; D not certain. Trimming left V 5 bases short and J 4 bases short, with 11 bases between. This CDR3 has 14 amino acids. Germline-derived CDR1 and CDR2 are MDHEN and SYDVKM. In nucleotides, the CDR3 is TGTGCCAGCAGTCCCTTCCAGGATAATGAAAAACTGTTTTTT. Amino acids: CASSPFQDNEKLFF.

This sequence joins TRBV6-5 and TRBJ2-2, with 8 positions matching TRBD1. The CDR3 covers 15 residues. The V gene's germline CDR1 is MNHEY and CDR2 SVGAGI. V lost 6 bases, J lost 3 bases, and 6 bases stayed unmatched. The CDR3 nucleotides read TGTGCCAGCAGGAGAGACAGGGGATACACCGGGGAGCTGTTTTTT. Protein product: CASRRDRGYTGELFF.

The V call is TRBV6-1, the J call TRBJ1-3, with no clear D. Trimming shortened V by 0 bases and J by 3 bases, and 6 bases separated the two germline ends. This CDR3 has 14 residues. The germline V gene encodes CDR1 MNHNS and CDR2 SASEGT. In DNA, the CDR3 is TGTGCCAGCAGTGAAGCAGGACTTGGAAACACCATATATTTT. Its protein product is CASSEAGLGNTIYF.

This chain connects TRBV5-5 to TRBJ1-4; the match to TRBD1 covers 10 bases. Germline-derived CDR1 and CDR2 are SGHKS and YYEKEE (reference sequence). V trimming: 0 bases; J trimming: 3 bases; junction bases outside the gene matches: 5. The CDR3 totals 17 residues. The CDR3 DNA follows: TGTGCCAGCAGCTTGGGTGACAGGGGGCCTGCTAATGAAAAACTGTTTTTT. Translating gives CASSLGDRGPANEKLFF.

The sample holds a few counts of this clone. The chain has TRBV7-9 and TRBJ2-7; TRBD1 aligns across 9 bases. The CDR3 covers 15 residues. Trimming cost V 6 bases and J 3 bases; bases outside gene matches: 9. Germline-derived CDR1 and CDR2 are SEHNR and FQNEAQ (reference sequence). The CDR3 reads CASSHAGTGFYEQYF. The CDR3 nucleotides are TGTGCCAGCAGTCATGCCGGGACAGGGTTCTACGAGCAGTACTTC.